One sample yielded the 3 T cell receptor beta chains listed below, sequenced in a study of neurological immune-mediated disorders. TCRdb recomputed calls from the 5' RACE reads with MiXCR, one row per CDR3 protein. The sample shows around 44,000 distinct CDR3 sequences, around 15% of them seen only once. The sequencing input was CD4+ T cells from blood. The source is a woman aged 60-75 years with HTLV-1-associated myelopathy (HAM/TSP).

Ten or more counts support this clonotype. The chain links TRBV5-1 to TRBJ2-7, with 10 bases fitting TRBD2. Germline CDR1 SGHRS, CDR2 YFSETQ. CDR3 length: 16 amino acids. V lost 0 bases to trimming and J lost 5 bases; unmatched junction nucleotides: 8. The CDR3 protein is CASSLEGAGGLHEQYF. Written as DNA, the CDR3 is TGCGCCAGCAGCTTGGAGGGAGCGGGGGGGCTCCACGAGCAGTACTTC.

This clonotype was observed many times. The V and J genes are TRBV5-1 and TRBJ2-2; TRBD1 matches 9 bases. Germline lookup yields CDR1 SGHRS and CDR2 YFSETQ. After removal of 2 bases from V and 2 bases from J, the junction contained 10 bases not matched to a gene. The CDR3 length is 18 residues. The CDR3 coding sequence is TGCGCCAGCAGCTTAAAACTACAGGGGGCTGGCAACACCGGGGAGCTGTTTTTT. It translates to CASSLKLQGAGNTGELFF.

The V and J genes are TRBV29-1 and TRBJ1-2; no firm D call. Germline lookup yields CDR1 SQVTM and CDR2 ANQGSEA. Trimming stripped 4 bases from V and 9 bases from J, with 12 bases between. The CDR3 spans 11 residues. DNA of the CDR3: TGCAGCGTTGCAAAAGGCGGTAGCTACACCTTC. Encoded protein: CSVAKGGSYTF. Complete variable domain (other parts from reference TRBV29-1 and TRBJ1-2): SAVISQKPSRDICQRGTSLTIQCQVDSQVTMMFWYRQQPGQSLTLIATANQGSEATYESGFVIDKFPISRPNLTFSTLTVSNMSPEDSSIYLCSVAKGGSYTFGSGTRLTVV.